This TCR beta chain was recorded in a study of T-cell reconstitution after alpha-beta-depleted transplantation in children (dated by TCRdb to 2016 to 2017). For the study in its entirety: The study quantitatively tracked T-cell immune reconstitution after TCRalphabeta/CD19-depleted allogeneic hematopoietic cell transplantation in children using TCR repertoire profiling.

What the authors observed across the whole study: Apparently early alphabetaT-cell count recovery about two months after transplant reportedly relied on only several hundred rapidly expanded clones derived from non-depleted graft cells. Over the following months the frequencies of hyperexpanded clones went down, and after one year T-cell counts and TCRbeta diversity were mostly credited to newly produced T cells. The high TCRbeta diversity at day 60 in some patients was ascribed to recipient T cells and intrathymic progenitors that had survived conditioning.

Libraries came from PCR. Sequencer: Illumina HiSeq 2500. To normalize quantification of the TCRbeta repertoire, the TCR libraries were built with molecular barcoding that relied on unique molecular identifiers. The public reads were quality trimmed at Q25 with fastp and then assembled into clones with MiXCR by TCRdb, keeping productive beta chains. Entries are consolidated by CDR3 protein sequence, retaining the most common genes and DNA. The sample records roughly 490,000 distinct CDR3 sequences, around 10% of which are singletons. The ten largest clones add up to around 13% of the sample. Read against the paper, the sample's treatment or condition label means: allogeneic hematopoietic cell transplantation with graft depleted of TCRalphabeta T cells and CD19 B cells. Transplant recipients were children who received TCRalphabeta/CD19-depleted allogeneic hematopoietic cell grafts. In the case of this clonotype: This clone's antigen is unknown. The input lacks base qualities; no much larger clone sits a single base away.

The TCR sequence derives from a female patient between 2 and 15 years old who had a stem cell transplant for aplastic anemia, so the T cells may come from the graft donor. Sequencing was performed on PBMCs, mostly from graft donor cells, taken 180 days after TCRalphabeta/CD19-depleted stem cell transplant.

The nucleotides read TGTGCCAGCAGCAGTAGAGGGGGAATCCACGAGCAGTACTTC. Its translation is CASSSRGGIHEQYF. The rearrangement joined TRBV19 to TRBJ2-7; the D gene is possibly TRBD1, with 6 bases matching. V loses 9 bases, J loses 5 bases, and the germline ends lie 20 bases apart. The CDR3, from cysteine to phenylalanine, totals 14 residues. Only the CDR3 DNA is retained, 42 bases long and in frame from the first base. CDR1 and CDR2 are drawn from the germline V gene (reference sequence): LNHDA, SQIVND.